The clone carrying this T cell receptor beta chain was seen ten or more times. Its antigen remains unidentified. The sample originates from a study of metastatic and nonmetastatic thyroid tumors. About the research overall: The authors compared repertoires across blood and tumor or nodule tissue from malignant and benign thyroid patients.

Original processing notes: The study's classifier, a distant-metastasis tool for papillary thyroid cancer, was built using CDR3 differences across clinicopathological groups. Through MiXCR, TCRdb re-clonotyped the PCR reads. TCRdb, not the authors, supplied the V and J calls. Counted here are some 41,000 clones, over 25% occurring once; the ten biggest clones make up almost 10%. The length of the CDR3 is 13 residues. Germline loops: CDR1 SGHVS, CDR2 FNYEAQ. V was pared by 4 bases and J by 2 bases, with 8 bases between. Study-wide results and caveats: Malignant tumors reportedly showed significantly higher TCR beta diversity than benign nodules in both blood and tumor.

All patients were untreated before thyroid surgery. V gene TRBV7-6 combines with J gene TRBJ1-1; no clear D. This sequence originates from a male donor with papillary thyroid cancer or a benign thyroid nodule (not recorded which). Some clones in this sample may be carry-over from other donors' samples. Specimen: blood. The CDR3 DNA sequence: TGTGCCAGCAGCTCGACACCAAACACTGAAGCTTTCTTT. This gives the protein CASSSTPNTEAFF.